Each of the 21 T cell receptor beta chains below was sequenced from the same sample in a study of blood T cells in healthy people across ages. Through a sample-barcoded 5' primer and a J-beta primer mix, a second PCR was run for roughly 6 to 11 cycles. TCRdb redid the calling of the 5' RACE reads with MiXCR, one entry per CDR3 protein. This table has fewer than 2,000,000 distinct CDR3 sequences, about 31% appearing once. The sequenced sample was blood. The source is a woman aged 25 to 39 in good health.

The CDR3 nucleotides read TGCGCCAGCAGCCAAGCGATGCTAGCGGGGGTCAATGAGCAGTTCTTC. It is translated as CASSQAMLAGVNEQFF. This rearrangement joins TRBV4-1 to TRBJ2-1; TRBD2 agrees at 10 bases. CDR3 size: 16 residues. Germline V gene sequence: CDR1 MGHRA, CDR2 YSYEKL. The junction had 6 bases not matched to a gene; V was cut back by 1 base and J by 6 bases.

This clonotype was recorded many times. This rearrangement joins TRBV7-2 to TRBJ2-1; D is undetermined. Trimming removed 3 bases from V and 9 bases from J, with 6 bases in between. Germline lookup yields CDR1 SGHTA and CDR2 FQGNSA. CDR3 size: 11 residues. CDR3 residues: CASSFDSEQFF. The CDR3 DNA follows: TGTGCCAGCAGCTTTGATAGTGAGCAGTTCTTC.

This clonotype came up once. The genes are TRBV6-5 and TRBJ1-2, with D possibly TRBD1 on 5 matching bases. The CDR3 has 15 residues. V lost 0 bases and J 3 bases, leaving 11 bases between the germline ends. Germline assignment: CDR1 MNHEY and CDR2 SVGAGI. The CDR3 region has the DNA TGTGCCAGCAGTTACTCGTCTGACAGCGACTATGGCTACACCTTC. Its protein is CASSYSSDSDYGYTF.

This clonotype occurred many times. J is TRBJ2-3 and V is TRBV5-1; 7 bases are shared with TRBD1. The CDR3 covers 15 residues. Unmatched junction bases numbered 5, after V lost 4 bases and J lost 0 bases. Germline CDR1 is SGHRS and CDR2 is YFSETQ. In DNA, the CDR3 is TGCGCCAGCAGCGCAGGGGGAGCTAGCACAGATACGCAGTATTTT. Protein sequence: CASSAGGASTDTQYF.

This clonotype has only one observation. The CDR3, as DNA: TGTGCCAGCAGCAAGGACAGGGCCTACTATGGCTACACCTTC. This sequence encodes CASSKDRAYYGYTF. V and J are TRBV11-2 and TRBJ1-2; TRBD1 matches 8 bases. Trimming at V came to 5 bases and at J to 3 bases, leaving 5 bases not matched to a gene. The CDR3 covers 14 residues. CDR1 is SGHAT, CDR2 FQNNGV, per germline.

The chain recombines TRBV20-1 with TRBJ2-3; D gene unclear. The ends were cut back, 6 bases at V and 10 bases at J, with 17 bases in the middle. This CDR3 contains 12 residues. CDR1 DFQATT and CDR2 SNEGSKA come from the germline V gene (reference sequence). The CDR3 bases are TGCAGTGCCCCCGGCCTAGGAATATCGCAGTATTTT. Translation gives CSAPGLGISQYF.

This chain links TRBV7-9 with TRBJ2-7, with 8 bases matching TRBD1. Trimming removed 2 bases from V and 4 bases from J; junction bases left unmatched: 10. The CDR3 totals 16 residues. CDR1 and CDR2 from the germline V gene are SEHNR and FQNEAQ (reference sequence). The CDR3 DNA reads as TGTGCCAGCAGCTTAAGCTATAACAGGGGGACTTACGAGCAGTACTTC. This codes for CASSLSYNRGTYEQYF.

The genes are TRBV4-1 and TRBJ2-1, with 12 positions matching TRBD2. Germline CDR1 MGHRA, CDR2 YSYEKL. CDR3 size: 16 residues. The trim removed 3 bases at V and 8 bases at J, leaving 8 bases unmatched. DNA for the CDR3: TGCGCCAGCAGCCATGTGACTAGCGGGAGAAAGGATGAGCAGTTCTTC. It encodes CASSHVTSGRKDEQFF.

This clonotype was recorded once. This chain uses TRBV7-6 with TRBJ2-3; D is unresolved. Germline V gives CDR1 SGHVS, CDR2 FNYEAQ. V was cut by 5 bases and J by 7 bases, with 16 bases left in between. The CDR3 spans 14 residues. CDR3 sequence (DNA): TGTGCCAGCAGCGCCTACGGTTCGCTTTATACGCAGTATTTT. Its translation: CASSAYGSLYTQYF. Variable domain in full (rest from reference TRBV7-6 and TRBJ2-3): GAGVSQSPRYKVTKRGQDVALRCDPISGHVSLYWYRQALGQGPEFLTYFNYEAQQDKSGLPNDRFSAERPEGSISTLTIQRTEQRDSAMYRCASSAYGSLYTQYFGPGTRLTVL.

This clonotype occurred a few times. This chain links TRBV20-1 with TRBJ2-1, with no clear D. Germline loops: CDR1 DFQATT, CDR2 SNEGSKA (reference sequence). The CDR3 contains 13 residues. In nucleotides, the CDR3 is TGCAGAGTGACCTCAAGCTCCTACAATGAGCAGTTCTTC. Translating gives CRVTSSSYNEQFF.

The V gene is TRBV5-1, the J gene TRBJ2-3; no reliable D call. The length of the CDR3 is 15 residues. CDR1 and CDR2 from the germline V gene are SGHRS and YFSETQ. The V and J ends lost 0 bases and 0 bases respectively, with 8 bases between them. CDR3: CASSLAPDSTDTQYF. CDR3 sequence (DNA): TGCGCCAGCAGCTTGGCCCCAGATAGCACAGATACGCAGTATTTT.

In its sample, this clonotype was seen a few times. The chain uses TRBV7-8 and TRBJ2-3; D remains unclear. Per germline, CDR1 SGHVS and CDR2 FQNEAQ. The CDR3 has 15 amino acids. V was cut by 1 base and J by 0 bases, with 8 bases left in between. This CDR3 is CASSLDKTSTDTQYF. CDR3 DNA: TGTGCCAGCAGCTTAGACAAGACTAGCACAGATACGCAGTATTTT.

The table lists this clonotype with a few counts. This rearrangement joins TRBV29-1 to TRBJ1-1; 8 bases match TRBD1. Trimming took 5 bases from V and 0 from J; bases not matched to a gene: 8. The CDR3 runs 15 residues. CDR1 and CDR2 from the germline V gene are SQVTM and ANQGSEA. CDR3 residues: CSVHGQGGLNTEAFF. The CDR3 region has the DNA TGCAGCGTTCATGGACAGGGCGGCCTGAACACTGAAGCTTTCTTT.

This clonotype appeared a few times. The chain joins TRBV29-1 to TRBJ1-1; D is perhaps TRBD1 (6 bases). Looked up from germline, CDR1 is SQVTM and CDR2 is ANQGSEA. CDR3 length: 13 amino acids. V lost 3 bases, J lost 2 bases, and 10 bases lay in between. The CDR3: CSVDTRGNTEAFF. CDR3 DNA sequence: TGCAGCGTTGATACCAGGGGAAACACTGAAGCTTTCTTT.

The CDR3, as DNA: TGCAGTGCTAGATTATCGTCAGATTCAAACATTCAGTACTTC. Its protein is CSARLSSDSNIQYF. The V call is TRBV20-1, the J call TRBJ2-4; D remains ambiguous. CDR1 is DFQATT, CDR2 SNEGSKA, per germline (reference sequence). The V and J ends lost 2 bases and 6 bases respectively, with 14 bases between them. The CDR3 runs to 14 residues.

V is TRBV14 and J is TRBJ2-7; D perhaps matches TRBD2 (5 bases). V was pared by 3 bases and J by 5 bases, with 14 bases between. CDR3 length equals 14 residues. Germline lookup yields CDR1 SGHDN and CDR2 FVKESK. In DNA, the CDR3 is TGTGCCAGCAGCCATAGCCTTGATAGCGACGAGCAGTACTTC. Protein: CASSHSLDSDEQYF.

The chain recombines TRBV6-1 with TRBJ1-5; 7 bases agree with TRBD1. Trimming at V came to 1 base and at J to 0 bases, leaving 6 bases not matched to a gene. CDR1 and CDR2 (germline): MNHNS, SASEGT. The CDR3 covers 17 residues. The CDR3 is CASSEGQGWYSNQPQHF. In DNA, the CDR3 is TGTGCCAGCAGTGAAGGACAGGGATGGTATAGCAATCAGCCCCAGCATTTT.

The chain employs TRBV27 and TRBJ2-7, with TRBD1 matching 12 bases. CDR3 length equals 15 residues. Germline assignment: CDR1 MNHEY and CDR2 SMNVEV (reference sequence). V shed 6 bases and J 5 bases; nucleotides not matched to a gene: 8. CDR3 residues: CASSSTGTGGNEQYF. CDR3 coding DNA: TGTGCCAGCAGCAGCACAGGGACAGGGGGCAACGAGCAGTACTTC.

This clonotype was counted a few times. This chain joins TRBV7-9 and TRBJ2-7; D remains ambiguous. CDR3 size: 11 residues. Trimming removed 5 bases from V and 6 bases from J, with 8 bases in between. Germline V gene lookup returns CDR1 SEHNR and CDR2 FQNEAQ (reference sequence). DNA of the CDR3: TGTGCCAGCAGCGAATCCGCCGAGCAGTACTTC. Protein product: CASSESAEQYF.

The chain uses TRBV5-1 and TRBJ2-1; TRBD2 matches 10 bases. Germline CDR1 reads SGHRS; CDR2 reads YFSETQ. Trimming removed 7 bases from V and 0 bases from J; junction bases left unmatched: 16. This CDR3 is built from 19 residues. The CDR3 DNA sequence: TGCGCCAGCCGCCGAGAGGAACTAGCGGGAATTAGCTCCTACAATGAGCAGTTCTTC. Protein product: CASRREELAGISSYNEQFF.

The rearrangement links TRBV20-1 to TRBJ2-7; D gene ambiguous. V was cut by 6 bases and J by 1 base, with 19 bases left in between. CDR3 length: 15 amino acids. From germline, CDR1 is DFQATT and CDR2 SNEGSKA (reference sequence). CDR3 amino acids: CSAPVRAGLSYEQYF. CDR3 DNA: TGCAGTGCCCCGGTTCGGGCTGGATTGTCCTACGAGCAGTACTTC.